Listed below are T cell receptor beta chains from one sample, sequenced in a study of shared clonotypes between healthy human individuals. Clones were sequenced by immunoSEQ multiplex PCR, and TCRdb holds only the in-frame ones, with some missing. This sample carries roughly 1,600,000 clones, just under 99% of them seen once, and the ten largest clones take about 0.4%. The sequencing sample was made of naive CD4+ T cells sorted from blood. The receptors were gathered from a man in his thirties or forties in good health. The CDR3 runs from the conserved cysteine through the conserved F or W. D genes are given only for firm matches. Some rows have no size entry. The others give once, few or many, or a class for an expanded clone.

D gene	V gene	J gene	clone size	CDR3 protein	CDR3 DNA
.	TRBV7-9	TRBJ2-7	once	CASSLAATGTYEQYF	TGTGCCAGCAGCTTAGCGGCGACAGGAACCTACGAGCAGTACTTC
TRBD2	TRBV18	TRBJ2-1	.	CASSPGTSGWNEQFF	TGTGCCAGCTCACCAGGGACTAGCGGGTGGAATGAGCAGTTCTTC
.	TRBV6-5	TRBJ2-7	.	CASRERDNVEQYF	TGTGCCAGCAGAGAGCGGGACAATGTGGAGCAGTACTTC
TRBD1	TRBV11-2	TRBJ2-3	.	CASSLGARGPDTQYF	TGTGCCAGCAGCTTAGGCGCCAGGGGGCCAGATACGCAGTATTTT
TRBD2	TRBV6-6	TRBJ2-3	once	CAGRQGGGGTDTQYF	TGTGCCGGACGACAGGGCGGGGGGGGCACAGATACGCAGTATTTT
.	TRBV15	TRBJ2-1	.	CATSRARNEQFF	TGTGCCACCAGCAGAGCTAGAAATGAGCAGTTCTTC
TRBD1	TRBV12-5	TRBJ2-3	.	CASAAGQAFSTDTQYF	TGTGCTAGTGCCGCCGGACAGGCTTTCAGCACAGATACGCAGTATTTT
.	TRBV7-6	TRBJ2-3	.	CATKGRSWGTDTQYF	TGTGCCACTAAGGGGCGGAGTTGGGGGACAGATACGCAGTATTTT
.	TRBV4-1	TRBJ1-3	.	CASSPLGDSGNTIYF	TGCGCCAGCAGCCCACTCGGAGACTCTGGAAACACCATATATTTT
TRBD2	TRBV19	TRBJ2-1	.	CASSITAGASSYNEQFF	TGTGCCAGTAGTATCACAGCGGGAGCGAGCTCCTACAATGAGCAGTTCTTC
.	TRBV7-7	TRBJ2-7	.	CASSLGDGSYEQYF	TGTGCCAGCAGCTTGGGGGACGGCTCCTACGAGCAGTACTTC
TRBD1	TRBV9	TRBJ1-4	.	CASSSRQGPNEKLFF	TGTGCCAGCAGCTCCCGACAGGGCCCAAATGAAAAACTGTTTTTT
.	TRBV6-6	TRBJ1-1	.	CASSVDRMNTEAFF	TGTGCCAGCAGTGTCGACAGAATGAACACTGAAGCTTTCTTT
.	TRBV6-5	TRBJ2-7	.	CASGLGDDSYEQYF	TGTGCCAGCGGCCTTGGTGATGACTCCTACGAGCAGTACTTC
.	TRBV11-2	TRBJ2-7	.	CASSRTDLRNEQYF	TGTGCCAGCAGCCGTACTGATTTAAGGAACGAGCAGTACTTC
TRBD1	TRBV10-3	TRBJ2-7	few	CASQTGDIYEQYF	TGTGCCTCTCAGACAGGGGATATCTACGAGCAGTACTTC
.	TRBV2	TRBJ2-7	.	CASSGLREQYF	TGTGCCAGCAGTGGTCTCAGGGAGCAGTACTTC
.	TRBV7-3	TRBJ2-2	once	CASSPLRTGELFF	TGTGCCAGCTCCCCTCTCCGGACCGGGGAGCTGTTTTTT
TRBD1	TRBV19	TRBJ2-2	.	CASSIGGQGRSTGELFF	TGTGCCAGTAGTATCGGAGGACAGGGAAGGAGCACCGGGGAGCTGTTTTTT
TRBD1	TRBV10-3	TRBJ1-2	.	CAIGQGAPDGYTF	TGTGCCATCGGACAGGGGGCCCCGGACGGCTACACCTTC
.	TRBV2	TRBJ1-3	.	CASRPDSGNTIYF	TGTGCCAGCAGACCAGACTCTGGAAACACCATATATTTT
TRBD1	TRBV5-1	TRBJ1-4	.	CASSTSGTGYEKLFF	TGCGCCAGCAGCACCTCCGGGACAGGGTATGAAAAACTGTTTTTT
.	TRBV19	TRBJ2-1	.	CASSIEGPKYNEQFF	TGTGCCAGTAGTATAGAGGGGCCAAAATACAATGAGCAGTTCTTC
TRBD2	TRBV7-2	TRBJ2-7	.	CASSRTSGVNYEQYF	TGTGCCAGCAGCCGAACTAGCGGGGTAAACTACGAGCAGTACTTC